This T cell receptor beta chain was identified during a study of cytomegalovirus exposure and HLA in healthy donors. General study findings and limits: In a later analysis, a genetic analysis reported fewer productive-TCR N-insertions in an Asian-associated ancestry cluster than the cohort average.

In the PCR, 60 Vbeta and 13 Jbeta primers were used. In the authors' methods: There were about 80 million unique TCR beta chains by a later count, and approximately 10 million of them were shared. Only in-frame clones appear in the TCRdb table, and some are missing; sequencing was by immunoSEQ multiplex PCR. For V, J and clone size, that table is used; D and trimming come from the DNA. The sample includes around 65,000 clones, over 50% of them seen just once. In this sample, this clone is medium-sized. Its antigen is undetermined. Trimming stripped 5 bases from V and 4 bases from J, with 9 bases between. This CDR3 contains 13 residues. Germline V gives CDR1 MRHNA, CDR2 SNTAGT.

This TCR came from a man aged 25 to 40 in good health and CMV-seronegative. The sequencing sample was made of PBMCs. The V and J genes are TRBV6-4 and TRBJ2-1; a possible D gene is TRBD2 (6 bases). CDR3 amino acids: CASSSSEYNEQFF. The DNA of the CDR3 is TGTGCCAGCAGTTCTAGCGAATACAATGAGCAGTTCTTC.